The clone carrying this T cell receptor beta chain was seen ten or more times. The authors amplified TCR beta CDR3 regions, and they did so from RNA transcripts for repertoire sequencing. The first round was an RT-PCR with HTBI primers, and the second round was a multiplex PCR. TCRdb redid the calling of the multiplex PCR reads with MiXCR, one entry per CDR3 protein. The sample yields roughly 600,000 distinct CDR3 sequences, 35% to 40% seen once. The hyperthyroidism patients, aged 18 to 65, had been newly diagnosed, with under 2 months' duration. The sample comes from a study of Graves' ophthalmopathy and Graves' hyperthyroidism. Study overall: In this cohort's terms, stable hyperthyroidism meant no ophthalmopathy by 18 months of follow-up.

CDR1 is SQVTM, CDR2 ANQGSEA, per germline. The junction had 3 bases not matched to a gene; V was cut back by 7 bases and J by 6 bases. This CDR3 region has 11 residues. The TCR was taken from an adult man with Graves' hyperthyroidism. Sequencing was done on a sample of peripheral blood or thyroid tissue (not recorded which). The chain couples TRBV29-1 to TRBJ1-2; TRBD1 aligns across 9 bases. As DNA, the CDR3 is TGCAGCGGGACAGGGGAGGATGGCTACACCTTC. It encodes CSGTGEDGYTF.